The entry that follows covers one T cell receptor (beta chain) sequence. This specimen belongs to a study of cytotoxic CD8 clonotypes in ibrutinib-treated CLL. Germline V gene lookup returns CDR1 SGHRS and CDR2 YFSETQ. This CDR3 comprises 14 residues. V was clipped by 1 base and J by 8 bases, with 12 bases between them. Clones were sequenced by immunoSEQ multiplex PCR, and TCRdb holds only the in-frame ones, with some missing. The profile shows 250,000 or so clones, under 80% of them singletons. Material: PBMCs, obtained after 24 months of ibrutinib treatment. V gene TRBV5-1 combines with J gene TRBJ1-4; D is possibly TRBD1 (5 bases). The sequence derives from a human donor with chronic lymphocytic leukemia. The CDR3 coding sequence is TGCGCCAGCAGCTTGCGGGGGGGTCAGGAAAAACTGTTTTTT. It encodes CASSLRGGQEKLFF.